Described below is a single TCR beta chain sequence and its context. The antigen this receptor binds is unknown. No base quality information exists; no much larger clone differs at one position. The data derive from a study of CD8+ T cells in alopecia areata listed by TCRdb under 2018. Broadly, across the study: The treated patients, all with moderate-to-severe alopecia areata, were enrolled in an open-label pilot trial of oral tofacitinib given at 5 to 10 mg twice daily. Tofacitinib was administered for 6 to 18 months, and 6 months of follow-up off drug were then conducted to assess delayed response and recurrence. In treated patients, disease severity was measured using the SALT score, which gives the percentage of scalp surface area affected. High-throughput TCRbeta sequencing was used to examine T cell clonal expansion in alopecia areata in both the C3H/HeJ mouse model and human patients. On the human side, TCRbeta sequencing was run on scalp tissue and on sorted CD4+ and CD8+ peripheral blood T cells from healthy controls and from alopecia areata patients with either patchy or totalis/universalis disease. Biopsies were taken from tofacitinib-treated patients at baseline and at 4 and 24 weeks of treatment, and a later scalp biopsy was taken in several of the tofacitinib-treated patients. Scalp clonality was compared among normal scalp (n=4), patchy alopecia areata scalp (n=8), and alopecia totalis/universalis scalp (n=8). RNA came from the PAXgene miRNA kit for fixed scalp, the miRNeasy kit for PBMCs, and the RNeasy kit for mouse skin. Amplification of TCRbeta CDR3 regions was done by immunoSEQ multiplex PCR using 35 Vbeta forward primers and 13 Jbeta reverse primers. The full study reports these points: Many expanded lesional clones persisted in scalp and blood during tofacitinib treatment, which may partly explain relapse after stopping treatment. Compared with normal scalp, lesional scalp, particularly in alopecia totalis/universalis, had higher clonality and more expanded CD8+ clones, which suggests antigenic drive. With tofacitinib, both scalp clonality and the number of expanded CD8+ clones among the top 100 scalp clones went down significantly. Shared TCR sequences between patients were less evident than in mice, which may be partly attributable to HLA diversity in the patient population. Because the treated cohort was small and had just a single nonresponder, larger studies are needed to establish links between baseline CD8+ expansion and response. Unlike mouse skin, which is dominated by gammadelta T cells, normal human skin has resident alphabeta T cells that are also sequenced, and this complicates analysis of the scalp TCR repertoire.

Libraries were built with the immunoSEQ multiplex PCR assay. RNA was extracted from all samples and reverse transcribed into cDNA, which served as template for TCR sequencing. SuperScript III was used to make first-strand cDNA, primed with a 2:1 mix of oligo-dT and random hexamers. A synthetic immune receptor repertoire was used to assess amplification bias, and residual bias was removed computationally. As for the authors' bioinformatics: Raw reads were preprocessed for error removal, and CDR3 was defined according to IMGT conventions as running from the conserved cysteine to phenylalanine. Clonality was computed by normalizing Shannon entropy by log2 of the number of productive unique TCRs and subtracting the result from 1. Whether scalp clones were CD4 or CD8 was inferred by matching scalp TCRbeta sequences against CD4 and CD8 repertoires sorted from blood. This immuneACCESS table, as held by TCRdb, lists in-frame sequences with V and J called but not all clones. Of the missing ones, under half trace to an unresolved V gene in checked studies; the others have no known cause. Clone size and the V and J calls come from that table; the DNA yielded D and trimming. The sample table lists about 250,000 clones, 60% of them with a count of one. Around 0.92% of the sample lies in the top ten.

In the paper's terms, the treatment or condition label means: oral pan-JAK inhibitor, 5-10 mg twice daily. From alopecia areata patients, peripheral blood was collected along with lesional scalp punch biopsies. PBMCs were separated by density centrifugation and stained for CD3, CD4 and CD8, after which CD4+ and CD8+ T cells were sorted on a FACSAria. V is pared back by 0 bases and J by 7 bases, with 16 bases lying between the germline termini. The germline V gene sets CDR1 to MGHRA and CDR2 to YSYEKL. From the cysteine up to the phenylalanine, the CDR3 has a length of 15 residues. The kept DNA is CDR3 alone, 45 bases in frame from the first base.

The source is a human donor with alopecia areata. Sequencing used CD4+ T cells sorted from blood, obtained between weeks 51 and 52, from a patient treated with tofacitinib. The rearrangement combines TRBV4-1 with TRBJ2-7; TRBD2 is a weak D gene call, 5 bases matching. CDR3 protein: CASSQESLGVAEQYF. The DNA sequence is TGCGCCAGCAGCCAAGAGTCGTTGGGAGTCGCGGAGCAGTACTTC.